The 15 T cell receptor beta chains listed next were all sequenced from one sample in a study of cytomegalovirus exposure and HLA in healthy donors. This PCR relied on a set of 60 Vbeta primers and 13 Jbeta primers. The data were produced by immunoSEQ multiplex PCR, yet TCRdb's version contains in-frame clones alone and is incomplete. The repertoire includes about 200,000 clones, about 70% of them detected once, and less than 2% sits in the top ten. Sequenced: PBMCs. All receptors derive from a woman aged 25 to 39 in good health and CMV-seronegative.

The gene calls are TRBV7-2 and TRBJ2-7; 10 bases match TRBD2. The CDR3 spans 18 residues. V gave up 2 bases and J gave up 0 bases; unmatched junction bases: 10. The germline V gene has CDR1 SGHTA and CDR2 FQGNSA. CDR3 coding DNA: TGTGCCAGCAGCTTACCCGCTAGCGGGGGTGCCAACTCCTACGAGCAGTACTTC. Residues: CASSLPASGGANSYEQYF.

This chain uses TRBV4-3 with TRBJ2-7, with TRBD2 identical over 8 bases. CDR3 length: 16 amino acids. The V segment lost 1 base and the J segment 6 bases; nucleotides outside the gene matches: 11. Per germline, CDR1 LGHNA and CDR2 YSLEER. CDR3 loop: CASSQVSGSLAGEQYF. CDR3 sequence (DNA): TGCGCCAGCAGCCAAGTGAGCGGGAGTCTCGCGGGCGAGCAGTACTTC.

The gene calls are TRBV10-3 and TRBJ2-2; tentatively, D is TRBD1 (8 bases). Germline V gives CDR1 ENHRY, CDR2 SYGVKD. The CDR3 length is 16 residues. Between the trimmed V and J ends, which lost 11 bases and 3 bases, there was a span of 22 bases. For the CDR3, the DNA is TGTGCCCACAGGGGGGGGGCCGATGGAGACACCGGGGAGCTGTTTTTT. This sequence encodes CAHRGGADGDTGELFF.

The chain carries TRBV4-1 and TRBJ2-5, with TRBD1 matching over 8 bases. The J call may be in error: the DNA end matches TRBJ2-7 better. The CDR3 spans 13 residues. Germline V CDR1 and CDR2: MGHRA, YSYEKL. The CDR3 sequence: CASRRTGTYEQYF. The DNA of the CDR3 is TGCGCCAGCAGGAGGACAGGGACCTACGAGCAGTACTTC.

The chain recombines TRBV15 with TRBJ1-4; unclear D gene. V shed 4 bases and J shed 6 bases, with 3 bases lying between them. The CDR3 is 11 amino acids. Per the germline V gene, CDR1 is LNHNV and CDR2 is YYDKDF (reference sequence). As DNA, the CDR3 is TGTGCCACCAGCACGGATGAAAAACTGTTTTTT. Residues: CATSTDEKLFF.

V gene TRBV19 combines with J gene TRBJ2-1, with 7 bases aligning to TRBD2. This CDR3 is built from 15 residues. The germline V gene encodes CDR1 LNHDA and CDR2 SQIVND (reference sequence). J was trimmed by 6 bases and V by 7 bases; bases with no gene match: 12. This CDR3 reads CASTLGTTFGNEQFF. The CDR3, as DNA: TGTGCCAGTACCCTAGGGACTACTTTCGGCAATGAGCAGTTCTTC.

This sequence joins TRBV7-2 and TRBJ2-7; TRBD1 aligns across 10 bases. The CDR3 is made up of 14 amino acids. CDR1 is SGHTA and CDR2 is FQGNSA in the germline V gene. V dropped 2 bases and J dropped 5; count of bases not matched to a gene: 3. DNA of the CDR3: TGTGCCAGCAGCTTAATCGGGACAGGGGACGAGCAGTACTTC. Translating it yields CASSLIGTGDEQYF. Complete variable domain (other parts from reference TRBV7-2 and TRBJ2-7): GAGVSQSPSNKVTEKGKDVELRCDPISGHTALYWYRQSLGQGLEFLIYFQGNSAPDKSGLPSDRFSAERTGGSVSTLTIQRTQQEDSAVYLCASSLIGTGDEQYFGPGTRLTVT.

The chain employs TRBV29-1 and TRBJ1-1; D remains ambiguous. Trimming took 7 bases from V and 5 from J, leaving 14 bases between them. CDR3 length: 12 amino acids. Per the germline V gene, CDR1 is SQVTM and CDR2 is ANQGSEA. The CDR3: CSGTWGGTEAFF. In DNA form, the CDR3 reads TGCAGCGGCACTTGGGGAGGTACTGAAGCTTTCTTT.

The V gene is TRBV14, the J gene TRBJ2-7; 8 nucleotides align to TRBD2. Germline V CDR1 and CDR2: SGHDN, FVKESK. CDR3 length: 16 residues. Trimming removed 1 base from V and 3 bases from J; junction bases left unmatched: 8. The CDR3 protein is CASSQGGGLADYEQYF. The DNA of the CDR3 is TGTGCCAGCAGCCAAGGGGGCGGACTAGCAGACTACGAGCAGTACTTC.

This chain uses TRBV28 with TRBJ2-7, with unresolved D. The V end lost 6 bases, the J end lost 2 bases, and 17 bases lay between the germline ends. Germline values: CDR1 MDHEN, CDR2 SYDVKM. CDR3 length equals 15 residues. The CDR3: CASSPRSVIPYEQYF. CDR3 coding DNA: TGTGCCAGCAGCCCCAGATCAGTTATCCCCTACGAGCAGTACTTC.

The V call is TRBV18, the J call TRBJ2-7, with D maybe TRBD1 (6 bases). This CDR3 has 14 amino acids. V was clipped by 3 bases and J by 1 base, with 10 bases between them. In germline, CDR1 is KGHSH, CDR2 LQKENI. The CDR3 nucleotides are TGTGCCAGCTCACCGGTTCAGGGGTCCTACGAGCAGTACTTC. Amino acids: CASSPVQGSYEQYF.

The rearrangement links TRBV30 to TRBJ2-1; no firm D call. V lost 0 bases and J 4 bases, leaving 4 bases between the germline ends. The CDR3 covers 12 residues. The germline V gene has CDR1 GTSNPN and CDR2 SVGIG (reference sequence). Written as DNA, the CDR3 is TGTGCCTGGAGTGTGAGGTACAATGAGCAGTTCTTC. As protein: CAWSVRYNEQFF.

CDR3 region: CASSEDRVAGYTF. In DNA form, the CDR3 reads TGTGCCAGCAGTGAAGACAGGGTCGCGGGCTACACCTTC. The V call is TRBV25-1, the J call TRBJ1-2; 7 nucleotides match TRBD1. J was trimmed by 8 bases and V by 2 bases; bases with no gene match: 5. From germline, CDR1 is MGHDK and CDR2 SYGVNS. This CDR3 has 13 residues.

The sample holds a few counts of this clone. The CDR3 coding sequence is TGTGCCAGCTCACCAACCCGGACAGGGTCGACCTACGAGCAGTACTTC. This codes for CASSPTRTGSTYEQYF. The chain uses TRBV18 and TRBJ2-7; 8 nucleotides line up with TRBD1. Trimming at V came to 2 bases and at J to 2 bases, leaving 8 bases not matched to a gene. The CDR3 is 16 amino acids. Germline lookup yields CDR1 KGHSH and CDR2 LQKENI. The variable domain in full, with the rest retrieved from reference TRBV18 and TRBJ2-7, is NAGVMQNPRHLVRRRGQEARLRCSPMKGHSHVYWYRQLPEEGLKFMVYLQKENIIDESGMPKERFSAEFPKEGPSILRIQQVVRGDSAAYFCASSPTRTGSTYEQYFGPGTRLTVT.

Note on this clone: The same CDR3 can be traced to other DNA sequences in this sample. The chain uses TRBV7-2 and TRBJ2-5; weak D call: TRBD2 (6 bases). From germline, CDR1 is SGHTA and CDR2 FQGNSA. The CDR3 runs 14 residues. The V and J ends lost 0 bases and 5 bases respectively, with 10 bases between them. The CDR3 protein is CASSLAGGGETQYF. Written as DNA, the CDR3 is TGTGCCAGCAGCTTAGCAGGCGGAGGGGAGACCCAGTACTTC.